These 20 T cell receptor beta chains share one sample of origin, sequenced in a study of blood T cell repertoires in COVID-19 (dated by TCRdb to about 2020). Library preparation was by the immunoSEQ multiplex PCR assay. The immuneACCESS repertoire file appears here via TCRdb, limited to in-frame rearrangements. These files lack a portion of the clones; in checked studies, under half of the deficit traces to unresolved V genes, and the cause of the others is not known. Counted in this sample were 70,000 to 80,000 clones; about 80% of them appeared once. The ten largest account for roughly an eighth of the sample. Input material: peripheral blood. Every receptor here comes from a woman aged 80 or older with acute or convalescent COVID-19.

V usage is TRBV28 and J usage is TRBJ2-5; 7 bases fit TRBD1. The V segment lost 1 base and the J segment 1 base; nucleotides outside the gene matches: 6. Looked up from germline, CDR1 is MDHEN and CDR2 is SYDVKM. The CDR3 length is 16 residues. CDR3 amino acids: CASSLSPPGGQETQYF. The CDR3 DNA sequence: TGTGCCAGCAGTTTATCCCCGCCAGGGGGCCAAGAGACCCAGTACTTC. Complete variable domain (other parts from reference TRBV28 and TRBJ2-5): DVKVTQSSRYLVKRTGEKVFLECVQDMDHENMFWYRQDPGLGLRLIYFSYDVKMKEKGDIPEGYSVSREKKERFSLILESASTNQTSMYLCASSLSPPGGQETQYFGPGTRLLVL.

The chain employs TRBV5-1 and TRBJ1-5; no definite D call. CDR1 and CDR2 (germline): SGHRS, YFSETQ. CDR3 length: 15 residues. V was trimmed by 0 bases and J by 0 bases, leaving 7 bases between them. The CDR3 DNA reads as TGCGCCAGCAGCTTGGACAGCAATAGCAATCAGCCCCAGCATTTT. It yields the protein CASSLDSNSNQPQHF.

The V and J genes are TRBV10-2 and TRBJ2-7; possibly TRBD1 for D (5 bases). Deletions cut 3 bases from V and 5 bases from J, with 14 bases between. Germline V gives CDR1 WSHSY, CDR2 SAAADI. This CDR3 spans 14 amino acids. The CDR3 sequence is CASSEGAGYNEQYF. The CDR3 bases are TGCGCCAGCAGTGAAGGCGCAGGGTACAACGAGCAGTACTTC.

The gene calls are TRBV27 and TRBJ1-4; TRBD1 matches 7 bases. After removal of 6 bases from V and 7 bases from J, the junction contained 8 bases not matched to a gene. The CDR3 covers 14 residues. Germline CDR1 MNHEY, CDR2 SMNVEV (reference sequence). DNA of the CDR3: TGTGCCAGCAGACGACAGGGCCCTGTTGAAAAACTGTTTTTT. It translates to CASRRQGPVEKLFF.

V gene TRBV5-1 combines with J gene TRBJ2-5; 9 bases fit TRBD1. The V segment lost 5 bases and the J segment 5 bases; nucleotides outside the gene matches: 4. In germline, CDR1 is SGHRS, CDR2 YFSETQ. This CDR3 has 13 residues. CDR3 nucleotides: TGCGCCAGCAGACCGACAGGGGGGGAGACCCAGTACTTC. The encoded protein is CASRPTGGETQYF.

This clone showed up just a few times. The chain recombines TRBV5-4 with TRBJ2-7; 7 bases fit TRBD2. The CDR3 contains 13 residues. V was clipped by 2 bases and J by 2 bases; unmatched bases: 1. CDR1 is SGHNT, CDR2 YYREEE, per germline (reference sequence). The CDR3: CASSFGTTYEQYF. For the CDR3, the DNA is TGTGCCAGCAGCTTCGGGACTACCTACGAGCAGTACTTC.

The chain carries TRBV4-3 and TRBJ1-1; D gene uncertain. Trimming shortened V by 0 bases and J by 4 bases, and 18 bases separated the two germline ends. CDR3 length: 17 amino acids. Germline V CDR1 and CDR2: LGHNA, YSLEER. CDR3 bases: TGCGCCAGCAGCCAAGATCGATGGGAGGGATTGGGCACTGAAGCTTTCTTT. It translates to CASSQDRWEGLGTEAFF.

This rearrangement joins TRBV7-2 to TRBJ2-1; D might be TRBD2 (6 bases). The CDR3 length is 16 residues. From germline, CDR1 is SGHTA and CDR2 FQGNSA. With 0 bases removed from V and 3 bases from J, the gap between germline ends came to 12 bases. The CDR3 DNA is TGTGCCAGCAGCTTAGCGTCGAGTAGCGGCTACAATGAGCAGTTCTTC. Translation: CASSLASSSGYNEQFF. The full variable domain, with the rest looked up from reference TRBV7-2 and TRBJ2-1, is GAGVSQSPSNKVTEKGKDVELRCDPISGHTALYWYRQSLGQGLEFLIYFQGNSAPDKSGLPSDRFSAERTGGSVSTLTIQRTQQEDSAVYLCASSLASSSGYNEQFFGPGTRLTVL.

This clone was seen a single time. This chain joins TRBV27 and TRBJ2-7; 11 bases align to TRBD1. Trimming at V came to 5 bases and at J to 0 bases, leaving 12 bases not matched to a gene. There are 18 residues in the CDR3. The germline CDR1 and CDR2 sequences are MNHEY and SMNVEV (reference sequence). CDR3 in DNA: TGTGCCAGCAGTCGGGGACAGGGGGAGGCGCTGAGCTCCTACGAGCAGTACTTC. It specifies CASSRGQGEALSSYEQYF.

This clone came up once. The chain couples TRBV9 to TRBJ2-7; 7 bases map to TRBD1. Unmatched junction bases numbered 8, after V lost 4 bases and J lost 4 bases. The CDR3 loop spans 14 amino acids. Germline assignment: CDR1 SGDLS and CDR2 YYNGEE. The DNA for the CDR3 is TGTGCCAGCAGCATAGGGGGCGCAGCATACGAGCAGTACTTC. Translation: CASSIGGAAYEQYF.

Here the CDR3 reads CASSSGLAGVGLEQYF. CDR3 in DNA: TGCGCCAGCAGCTCTGGACTAGCGGGAGTGGGTCTCGAGCAGTACTTC. The V and J genes are TRBV5-1 and TRBJ2-7; 13 bases line up with TRBD2. V lost 3 bases, J lost 6 bases, and 9 bases stayed unmatched. CDR3 length: 16 amino acids. CDR1 and CDR2 (germline): SGHRS, YFSETQ.

V is TRBV7-2 and J is TRBJ2-4, with D possibly being TRBD1 (6 bases). This CDR3 has 13 residues. With 6 bases removed from V and 7 bases from J, the gap between germline ends came to 13 bases. CDR1 and CDR2 from the germline V gene are SGHTA and FQGNSA. The CDR3 protein is CASRQSGVNIQYF. CDR3 sequence (DNA): TGTGCCAGCAGGCAATCAGGGGTCAACATTCAGTACTTC.

The chain recombines TRBV7-2 with TRBJ2-3; 11 bases align to TRBD2. Germline CDR1 reads SGHTA; CDR2 reads FQGNSA. This CDR3 has 15 amino acids. V lost 2 bases, J lost 5 bases, and 3 bases stayed unmatched. The CDR3 is CASSLLTSGRDTQYF. CDR3 bases: TGTGCCAGCAGCTTACTCACTAGCGGGAGAGATACGCAGTATTTT.

A remark on this clone: Possible read error: a much larger clone is one base away. Other DNA sequences from this sample encode an identical CDR3 as well. This sequence joins TRBV5-5 and TRBJ2-7; 10 bases align to TRBD2. The CDR3 has 15 amino acids. V was clipped by 0 bases and J by 3 bases; unmatched bases: 3. Germline CDR1 reads SGHKS; CDR2 reads YYEKEE (reference sequence). The CDR3 here is CASSLGTSGIYEQYF. CDR3 nucleotides: TGTGCCAGCAGCTTGGGCACTAGCGGGATCTACGAGCAGTACTTC.

The chain joins TRBV5-4 to TRBJ1-2; D ambiguous. The CDR3 consists of 12 residues. CDR1 SGHNT and CDR2 YYREEE come from the germline V gene (reference sequence). V lost 3 bases, J lost 6 bases, and 9 bases lay in between. This CDR3 is CASSSPGNGYTF. CDR3 DNA: TGTGCCAGCAGCTCTCCGGGAAATGGCTACACCTTC.

The chain combines TRBV7-9 with TRBJ2-5; D not resolved. The CDR3 spans 16 residues. Germline lookup yields CDR1 SEHNR and CDR2 FQNEAQ (reference sequence). The germline V and J ends were trimmed by 4 bases and 2 bases, with 17 bases remaining between them. CDR3 amino acids: CASSSQLFLLQETQYF. The CDR3 nucleotides are TGTGCCAGCAGCTCCCAATTGTTCCTCCTACAAGAGACCCAGTACTTC.

This rearrangement joins TRBV11-2 to TRBJ2-7; D may be TRBD2 (5 bases). Germline assignment: CDR1 SGHAT and CDR2 FQNNGV. V was trimmed by 1 base and J by 3 bases, leaving 13 bases between them. This CDR3 is 15 amino acids long. The CDR3 here is CASSLGASRGYEQYF. For the CDR3, the DNA is TGTGCCAGCAGCTTAGGGGCTAGCAGAGGCTACGAGCAGTACTTC. The variable domain in full, completed from reference TRBV11-2 and TRBJ2-7, reads EAGVAQSPRYKIIEKRQSVAFWCNPISGHATLYWYQQILGQGPKLLIQFQNNGVVDDSQLPKDRFSAERLKGVDSTLKIQPAKLEDSAVYLCASSLGASRGYEQYFGPGTRLTVT.

This clone has a count of ten or more. The gene calls are TRBV12-3 or TRBV12-4 and TRBJ2-6; no clear D. CDR3 size: 13 residues. Trimming pared 10 bases from V and 0 bases from J, leaving 7 bases between. The DNA for the CDR3 is TGTGCCACCTCCCTCTCTGGGGCCAACGTCCTGACTTTC. Translation: CATSLSGANVLTF.

This sequence joins TRBV18 and TRBJ2-1, with D hard to call. Germline assignment: CDR1 KGHSH and CDR2 LQKENI. The length of the CDR3 is 13 residues. V lost 3 bases, J lost 7 bases, and 10 bases lay in between. The CDR3 sequence: CASSPQTVNEQFF. Here the CDR3 DNA reads TGTGCCAGCTCACCCCAGACTGTTAATGAGCAGTTCTTC.

There are a few counts of this clone. V gene TRBV9 combines with J gene TRBJ2-6; 7 bases match TRBD1. The trim removed 2 bases at V and 3 bases at J, leaving 2 bases unmatched. This CDR3 spans 15 amino acids. Germline V gives CDR1 SGDLS, CDR2 YYNGEE. The chain's CDR3 is CASSVTGFGANVLTF. The CDR3, as DNA: TGTGCCAGCAGCGTGACAGGGTTTGGGGCCAACGTCCTGACTTTC.